This T cell receptor beta chain was captured by sequencing in a study of blood T cell repertoires in COVID-19. Study-wide context: Sites across the United States, Italy and Spain contributed samples from acute and convalescent COVID-19. Sample material is recorded as cDNA or gDNA derived from T cells, B-cell-depleted T cells, or PBMCs.

CDR1 and CDR2 from the germline V gene are GTSNPN and SVGIG (reference sequence). There are 13 residues in the CDR3. Sequencing used immunoSEQ multiplex PCR; TCRdb keeps in-frame clones, though not all of them. The data show 17,000 or so clones, 78% seen once. The chain employs TRBV30 and TRBJ2-5; tentatively, D is TRBD2 (7 bases). Sequencing was carried out using peripheral blood. The sequence derives from a man aged 60 to 69 with active or convalescent COVID-19. For the CDR3, the DNA is TGTGCTTGGCAGAAAGGGGGGGTCGAGACCCAGTACTTC. Residues: CAWQKGGVETQYF.